This T cell receptor beta chain was found in a study of post-analysis software for immune sequencing data. Study overall: Some patients lacked subtype; others had relapsing-remitting, secondary progressive or progressive-relapsing disease.

This CDR3 is 13 amino acids long. Per germline, CDR1 SQVTM and CDR2 ANQGSEA. Unmatched junction bases numbered 10, after V lost 8 bases and J lost 7 bases. General study points: Comparison of patients with controls showed four or five TRBV segments more frequent in patients, TRBV5-6, TRBV5-1 and TRBV20-1 among them. Relative to controls, patients with multiple sclerosis showed significantly lower normalized Chao1 diversity. When the samples were clustered directly with F measure, those that had been prepared in the same batch showed strong co-clustering.

The sample holds many counts of this clonotype. Its antigen is unknown. Unique molecular identifiers were built into the TCR beta cDNA libraries. A single record per CDR3 protein comes from TCRdb applying MiXCR to the PCR reads. The repertoire holds about 200,000 distinct CDR3 sequences, with roughly 28% as singletons. This chain joins TRBV29-1 and TRBJ2-3; 9 bases fit TRBD1. Specimen: blood. This TCR derives from a girl aged 2-17 years with multiple sclerosis. CDR3 DNA: TGCAGCCACCTGGGACAGGGTCGAAATACGCAGTATTTT. Translated, it gives CSHLGQGRNTQYF.